The rows below give T cell receptor beta chains drawn from one sample of a study of sequential checkpoint blockade in melanoma. Using immunoSEQ multiplex PCR, the repertoire was profiled, and TCRdb retains in-frame clones only, with some absent. The sample contains fewer than 40,000 clones, 70% to 90% of which appear only once. The source material was CD8+ T cells sorted from blood (inferred from file names), sampled from a patient given nivolumab and ipilimumab in sequence. These receptors originate from a human donor with melanoma. Each CDR3 is given with its conserved first and last residue. D genes are given only for firm matches. The size field is filled for only some rows; it gives once, few, many or a size class.

d_gene	abundance	j_gene	v_gene	CDR3aa	CDR3nt
-	-	TRBJ2-1	TRBV9	CASSVRTGTYNEQFF	TGTGCCAGCAGCGTCCGCACAGGGACCTACAATGAGCAGTTCTTC
TRBD2	-	TRBJ2-5	TRBV6-1	CASSEELAGGGRETQYF	TGTGCCAGCAGTGAAGAACTAGCGGGAGGGGGGAGAGAGACCCAGTACTTC
-	-	TRBJ2-7	TRBV28	CASSRGFYEQYF	TGTGCCAGCAGTCGTGGCTTCTACGAGCAGTACTTC
TRBD2	once	TRBJ2-1	TRBV11-3	CASSLDGRSSSGTQFF	TGTGCCAGCAGCTTAGATGGCCGATCTTCCAGCGGGACGCAGTTCTTC
-	-	TRBJ1-3	TRBV11-2	CASMTVYRGDTIYF	TGTGCCAGCATGACAGTCTACCGGGGGGACACCATATATTTT
-	-	TRBJ2-7	TRBV27	CASSPQVYYEQYF	TGTGCCAGCAGTCCACAGGTTTACTACGAGCAGTACTTC
-	-	TRBJ2-7	TRBV5-5	CASSLGTPGVQYF	TGTGCCAGCAGCTTAGGCACTCCCGGGGTACAGTACTTC
TRBD1	-	TRBJ1-1	TRBV2	CASRGDSRDWNTEAFF	TGTGCCAGCAGGGGGGACAGCCGTGATTGGAACACTGAAGCTTTCTTT
-	-	TRBJ1-1	TRBV19	CASSGGPEAFF	TGTGCCAGTAGCGGAGGCCCTGAAGCTTTCTTT
TRBD1	-	TRBJ2-7	TRBV4-1	CASSQTLGTARAYEQYF	TGCGCCAGCAGCCAGACTCTCGGGACAGCCCGAGCCTACGAGCAGTACTTC
-	-	TRBJ2-7	TRBV6-5	CATVSTRGSQYF	TGTGCCACCGTTAGCACTCGGGGATCGCAGTACTTC
TRBD2	-	TRBJ2-3	TRBV29-1	CSVDPTSGSTDTQYF	TGCAGCGTTGACCCGACTAGCGGGAGCACAGATACGCAGTATTTT
-	few	TRBJ2-5	TRBV27	CASSYGGKETQYF	TGTGCCAGCAGTTATGGGGGGAAAGAGACCCAGTACTTC
-	-	TRBJ1-6	TRBV2	CASSELQGSLPLHF	TGTGCCAGCAGTGAATTGCAGGGAAGTCTCCCCCTCCACTTT
TRBD2	-	TRBJ2-1	TRBV7-2	CASSQGLAGGSSYNEQFF	TGTGCCAGCAGCCAGGGACTAGCGGGAGGTAGCTCCTACAATGAGCAGTTCTTC
-	-	TRBJ2-7	TRBV27	CASSFSFGRSSYEQYF	TGTGCCAGCAGTTTCAGTTTTGGCAGGTCCTCCTACGAGCAGTACTTC
-	-	TRBJ2-7	TRBV7-8	CASSLAGAISYEQYF	TGTGCCAGCAGCTTAGCGGGGGCTATCTCCTACGAGCAGTACTTC
-	-	TRBJ2-5	TRBV28	CASSLWGAGGFQGETQYF	TGTGCCAGCAGTTTGTGGGGGGCAGGGGGATTCCAGGGAGAGACCCAGTACTTC
TRBD2	-	TRBJ2-6	TRBV28	CASNPRGTSLISGANVLTF	TGTGCCAGCAACCCCCGCGGGACTAGCCTAATTAGTGGGGCCAACGTCCTGACTTTC
TRBD1	once	TRBJ2-7	TRBV27	CASSPTGYEQYF	TGTGCCAGCAGCCCGACAGGGTACGAGCAGTACTTC